These 5 T cell receptor beta chains share one sample of origin, sequenced in a study of molecular identifiers for immune sequencing clone quantification (dated by TCRdb to 2017 to 2018). The library was produced with PCR. Reads for this sample came from an Illumina HiSeq 4000. TCRdb ran its own pipeline on the public reads, namely fastp trimming at Q25 and MiXCR clone calling, and kept in-frame beta chains. Under each unique CDR3 protein, matching rows form one entry showing the most common genes and DNA. This sample gives 490,000 or so distinct CDR3 sequences in total; over 20% of them show up just once. The top ten clonotypes cover about 0.78% of the sample. Sequencing input: naive CD8+ T cells from blood, with Jurkat cell RNA spiked in. Taken with the paper, the label for cell subset or site translates to: FACS-sorted CD8+CD4-CCR7+CD45RA+ naive T cells. The source of these receptors is a human donor in good health. Some libraries in this study had Jurkat cell RNA spiked in.

This clonotype was seen at least ten times. The chain has TRBV3-1 and TRBJ2-7; D uncertain. Germline V CDR1 and CDR2: LGHDT, YNNKEL (reference sequence). The CDR3 sequence is 13 residues long. V was cut by 4 bases and J by 2 bases, with 9 bases left in between. As DNA, the CDR3 is TGTGCCAGCAGCCTAGAAGACCCCTACGAGCAGTACTTC. It encodes CASSLEDPYEQYF.

V is TRBV12-3 or TRBV12-4 and J is TRBJ2-3; 9 bases are a match to TRBD1. V was clipped by 6 bases and J by 5 bases; unmatched bases: 12. This CDR3 spans 16 amino acids. The CDR3 loop is CASSFPIGTGIDTQYF. The CDR3 DNA is TGTGCCAGCAGCTTTCCCATCGGGACAGGGATAGATACGCAGTATTTT.

DNA for the CDR3: TGCAGTGCTAGAGGAACCGGGGGAGAACCCTACGAGCAGTACTTC. Protein sequence: CSARGTGGEPYEQYF. The chain combines TRBV20-1 with TRBJ2-7; TRBD2 might be the D (6 bases). Trimming removed 1 base from V and 2 bases from J, with 15 bases in between. The CDR3 contains 15 residues. Per the germline V gene, CDR1 is DFQATT and CDR2 is SNEGSKA (reference sequence).

This clonotype showed up just a few times. The chain couples TRBV6-5 to TRBJ2-7, with no clear D. In germline, CDR1 is MNHEY, CDR2 SVGAGI. Trimming stripped 4 bases from V and 3 bases from J, with 13 bases between. This CDR3 is built from 14 residues. The CDR3 DNA is TGTGCCAGCAGTTCTACCTTGGCCCTCTACGAGCAGTACTTC. Translated, it gives CASSSTLALYEQYF.

Of note for this clonotype: A clone one base away is much larger, so this may be a read error. This chain links TRBV4-1 with TRBJ1-1; D remains unclear. The germline gives CDR1 MGHRA, CDR2 YSYEKL. The CDR3 has 15 residues. The V and J ends lost 1 base and 0 bases respectively, with 9 bases between them. DNA for the CDR3: TGCGCCAGCAGCCAAGCCTTGTCCGTGAACACTGAAGCTTTCTTT. This translates into CASSQALSVNTEAFF.